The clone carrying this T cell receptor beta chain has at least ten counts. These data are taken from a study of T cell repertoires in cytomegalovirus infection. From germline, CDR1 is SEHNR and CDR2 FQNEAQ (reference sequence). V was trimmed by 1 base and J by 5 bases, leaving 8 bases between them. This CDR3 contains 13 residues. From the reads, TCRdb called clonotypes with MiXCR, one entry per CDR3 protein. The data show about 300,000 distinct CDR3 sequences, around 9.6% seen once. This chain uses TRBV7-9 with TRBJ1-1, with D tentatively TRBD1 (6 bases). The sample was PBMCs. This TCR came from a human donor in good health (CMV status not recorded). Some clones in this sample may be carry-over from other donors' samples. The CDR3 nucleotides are TGTGCCAGCAGCTTAGGGGACATGACTGAAGCTTTCTTT. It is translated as CASSLGDMTEAFF.